This T cell receptor beta chain was recorded in a study of T-cell memory formation after mild COVID-19. In the study overall: Largely donor-specific TCR clusters were found.

V was clipped by 4 bases and J by 5 bases, with 12 bases between them. Germline CDR1 and CDR2: SGHRS and YFSETQ. There are 13 residues in the CDR3. Turning to this clonotype: Its antigen is still unknown.

TCRdb re-analysed the 5' RACE reads in MiXCR, keeping a single row per CDR3 protein. Here the sample spans roughly 500,000 distinct CDR3 sequences, about a fifth being singletons. Findings and caveats of the study: Clones that contracted from day 15 to 85 had balanced CD4/CD8; later expanders were CD4+ biased.

V and J are TRBV5-1 and TRBJ1-2; D is ambiguous. The TCR originated in an adult woman who had mild COVID-19 (a few samples of this study predate the infection). Cell type and time point are not known. The sequenced sample was PBMCs or a T cell subset sorted from them (not recorded which). CDR3 region: CASSPPGSYGYTF. The DNA of the CDR3 is TGCGCCAGCAGCCCGCCGGGTTCATATGGCTACACCTTC.